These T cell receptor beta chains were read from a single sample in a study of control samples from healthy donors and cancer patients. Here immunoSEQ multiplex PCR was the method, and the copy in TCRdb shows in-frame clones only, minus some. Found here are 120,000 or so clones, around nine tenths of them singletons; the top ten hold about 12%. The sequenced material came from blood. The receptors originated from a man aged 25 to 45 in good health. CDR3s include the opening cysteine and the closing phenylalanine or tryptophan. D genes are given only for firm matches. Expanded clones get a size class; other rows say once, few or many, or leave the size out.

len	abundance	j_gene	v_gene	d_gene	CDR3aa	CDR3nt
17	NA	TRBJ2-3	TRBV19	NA	CASSPPSGTRPGDTQYF	TGTGCCAGTAGCCCCCCTTCCGGGACCCGCCCGGGGGATACGCAGTATTTT
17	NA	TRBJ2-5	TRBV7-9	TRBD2	CASSLGTSGRFTETQYF	TGTGCCAGCAGCTTAGGGACTAGCGGGCGGTTCACAGAGACCCAGTACTTC
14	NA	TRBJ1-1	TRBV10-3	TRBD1	CAIRRTGVDTEAFF	TGTGCCATCAGGCGGACAGGGGTAGACACTGAAGCTTTCTTT
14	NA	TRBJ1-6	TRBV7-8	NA	CASSPVQGDSPLHF	TGTGCCAGCAGCCCCGTACAGGGAGATTCACCCCTCCACTTT
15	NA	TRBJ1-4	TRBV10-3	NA	CAISESKDGARKLFF	TGTGCCATCAGTGAGTCGAAGGACGGGGCGCGAAAACTGTTTTTT
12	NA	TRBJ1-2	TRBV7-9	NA	CASSFSGYGYTF	TGTGCCAGCAGCTTCTCTGGCTATGGCTACACCTTC
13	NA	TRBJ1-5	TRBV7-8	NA	CASRRQEDQPQHF	TGTGCCAGCAGGAGACAGGAGGATCAGCCCCAGCATTTT
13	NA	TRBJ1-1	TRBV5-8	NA	CASTGTLNTEAFF	TGTGCCAGCACCGGGACATTGAACACTGAAGCTTTCTTT
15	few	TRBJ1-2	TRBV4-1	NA	CASSLPGTSVNGYTF	TGCGCCAGCAGCCTACCCGGGACGTCGGTTAATGGCTACACCTTC
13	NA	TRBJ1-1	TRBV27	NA	CASRQDYRVEAFF	TGTGCCAGCCGCCAAGATTACAGGGTGGAAGCTTTCTTT